This is a list of T cell receptor beta chains from one sample in a study of blood T cell repertoires in COVID-19. TCRdb keeps only in-frame clones here, not all; method: immunoSEQ multiplex PCR. The table has about 69,000 clones, 65% to 90% seen once. Sequencing was done on a sample of peripheral blood. The receptors were sampled from an older man with acute or convalescent COVID-19. CDR3s leave out the opening cysteine and the closing phenylalanine or tryptophan. Fields, in order: CDR3 protein, J gene, V gene, clone size. Some rows have no size entry. The others give once, few or many, or a class for an expanded clone.

cdr3_aa: ASSPGGGRYNEQF
j_call: TRBJ2-1
v_call: TRBV19
clone_size: .

cdr3_aa: ASSPDIYGNTIY
j_call: TRBJ1-3
v_call: TRBV5-4
clone_size: .

cdr3_aa: ASSLPDMNTEAF
j_call: TRBJ1-1
v_call: TRBV28
clone_size: .

cdr3_aa: ASRVLHQGTEAF
j_call: TRBJ1-1
v_call: TRBV2
clone_size: .

cdr3_aa: AITPTGNYGYT
j_call: TRBJ1-2
v_call: TRBV10-3
clone_size: .

cdr3_aa: ASSDRTGGTEAF
j_call: TRBJ1-1
v_call: TRBV11-1
clone_size: .

cdr3_aa: ATSEASGRGYNEQF
j_call: TRBJ2-1
v_call: TRBV24-1
clone_size: .

cdr3_aa: ASSLASGNHEQY
j_call: TRBJ2-7
v_call: TRBV5-1
clone_size: .

cdr3_aa: ASSPSGRADEQY
j_call: TRBJ2-7
v_call: TRBV9
clone_size: .

cdr3_aa: ASSLYVMFTYSTDTQY
j_call: TRBJ2-3
v_call: TRBV7-2
clone_size: .

cdr3_aa: ASSRSGTTSTDTQY
j_call: TRBJ2-3
v_call: TRBV7-2
clone_size: .

cdr3_aa: ASSVAIQGAGNTIY
j_call: TRBJ1-3
v_call: TRBV9
clone_size: .

cdr3_aa: ASSRDRDHNEQF
j_call: TRBJ2-1
v_call: TRBV5-1
clone_size: .

cdr3_aa: AISDPKRGVRDYGYT
j_call: TRBJ1-2
v_call: TRBV10-3
clone_size: .

cdr3_aa: ASSMEGLSNQPQH
j_call: TRBJ1-5
v_call: TRBV19
clone_size: .

cdr3_aa: ASRKTGETEAF
j_call: TRBJ1-1
v_call: TRBV11-3
clone_size: few

cdr3_aa: ASSLSEEQGGAQNSPLH
j_call: TRBJ1-6
v_call: TRBV27
clone_size: .

cdr3_aa: ASSLAARNQPQH
j_call: TRBJ1-5
v_call: TRBV7-2
clone_size: .

cdr3_aa: ASSHHGSRLERRTDTQY
j_call: TRBJ2-3
v_call: TRBV3-1/TRBV3-2
clone_size: .

cdr3_aa: ASGPLGQPQH
j_call: TRBJ1-5
v_call: TRBV28
clone_size: .

cdr3_aa: ASSLGQGGYT
j_call: TRBJ1-2
v_call: TRBV18
clone_size: .

cdr3_aa: ASSRENTEAF
j_call: TRBJ1-1
v_call: TRBV2
clone_size: .

cdr3_aa: ASSWGGVSGNTIY
j_call: TRBJ1-3
v_call: TRBV7-2
clone_size: .

cdr3_aa: AIRRGQGYNEQF
j_call: TRBJ2-1
v_call: TRBV10-3
clone_size: .

cdr3_aa: AWSWAGGGYT
j_call: TRBJ1-2
v_call: TRBV30
clone_size: few

cdr3_aa: ATKRREAREKLF
j_call: TRBJ1-4
v_call: TRBV6-5
clone_size: few

cdr3_aa: ASSGGQMNTEAF
j_call: TRBJ1-1
v_call: TRBV4-1
clone_size: .

cdr3_aa: ASSLGQGRNQPQH
j_call: TRBJ1-5
v_call: TRBV5-6
clone_size: .